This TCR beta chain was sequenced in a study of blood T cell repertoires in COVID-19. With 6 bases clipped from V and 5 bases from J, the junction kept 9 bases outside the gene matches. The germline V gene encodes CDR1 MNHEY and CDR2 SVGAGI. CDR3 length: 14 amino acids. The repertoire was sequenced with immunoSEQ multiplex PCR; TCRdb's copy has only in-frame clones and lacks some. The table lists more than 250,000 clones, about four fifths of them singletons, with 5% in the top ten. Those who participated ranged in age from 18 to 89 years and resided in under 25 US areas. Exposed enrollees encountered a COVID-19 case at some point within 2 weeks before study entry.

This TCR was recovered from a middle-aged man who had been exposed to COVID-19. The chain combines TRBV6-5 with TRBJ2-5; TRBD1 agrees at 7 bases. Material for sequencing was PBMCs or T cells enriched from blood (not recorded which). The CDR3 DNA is TGTGCCAGCAGACGCAACAGGGGCGCGGAGACCCAGTACTTC. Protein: CASRRNRGAETQYF.